Below, 14 T cell receptor beta chains from the same sample are listed, as sequenced in a study of siplizumab effects on memory and regulatory T cells. TCRdb keeps only in-frame clones here, not all; method: immunoSEQ multiplex PCR. The sample lists roughly 100,000 clones; 85% to 95% were seen once. Sequences were obtained from Tregs sorted from blood. The receptor set was obtained from a human donor in good health.

The chain employs TRBV11-2 and TRBJ2-7; 11 positions agree with TRBD2. V shed 5 bases, J shed 7 bases, and the junction held 7 bases outside the gene matches. In germline, CDR1 is SGHAT, CDR2 FQNNGV. The CDR3 length is 14 residues. The CDR3 loop reads CASSPVTSGNEQYF. DNA for the CDR3: TGTGCCAGCAGCCCGGTGACTAGCGGGAATGAGCAGTACTTC.

The V gene is TRBV9, the J gene TRBJ1-2, with D tentatively TRBD1 (6 bases). The V gene's germline CDR1 is SGDLS and CDR2 YYNGEE. The CDR3 totals 13 residues. The V end lost 4 bases, the J end lost 3 bases, and 10 bases lay between the germline ends. The CDR3, as DNA: TGTGCCAGCAGCCAGGGGATACACTATGGCTACACCTTC. This encodes CASSQGIHYGYTF.

The J gene is TRBJ1-1, the V gene TRBV29-1, with D unresolved. V was trimmed by 3 bases and J by 12 bases, leaving 20 bases between them. CDR3 length: 13 residues. Germline V CDR1 and CDR2: SQVTM, ANQGSEA. CDR3 nucleotides: TGCAGCGTTGAGACGACCGCGAAAACTCCGTCTTTCTTT. Its protein is CSVETTAKTPSFF.

This chain uses TRBV6-1 with TRBJ1-3, with unresolved D. The germline V gene encodes CDR1 MNHNS and CDR2 SASEGT. The CDR3 contains 13 residues. V was clipped by 5 bases and J by 4 bases, with 9 bases between them. As DNA, the CDR3 is TGTGCCAGCAGTTTAGCCTCGGGAAACACCATATATTTT. Encoded protein: CASSLASGNTIYF.

The chain has TRBV18 and TRBJ1-4; unclear D gene. Trimming shortened V by 1 base and J by 7 bases, and 4 bases separated the two germline ends. The CDR3 is 12 residues long. The germline gives CDR1 KGHSH, CDR2 LQKENI. The CDR3 region is CASSPQGEKLFF. CDR3 coding DNA: TGTGCCAGCTCACCACAGGGTGAAAAACTGTTTTTT.

The CDR3 nucleotides are TGTGCCAGCAGCTTGTCGCCACCAACCGAGTACTTC. Amino acid sequence: CASSLSPPTEYF. V is TRBV5-5 and J is TRBJ2-5; D is uncertain. V lost 1 base and J 12 bases, leaving 13 bases between the germline ends. CDR1 and CDR2 from the germline V gene are SGHKS and YYEKEE (reference sequence). This CDR3 spans 12 amino acids.

Points on this clone: An end of the junction does not agree with germline; a read error may underlie this. This rearrangement joins TRBV6-1 to TRBJ2-7; 10 positions agree with TRBD2. Germline V gives CDR1 MNHNS, CDR2 SASEGT. The CDR3 extends over 15 amino acids. The CDR3 loop is CAGRERLAGLVEQYF. The CDR3 DNA follows: TGTGCCGGCAGAGAGCGACTAGCGGGCTTGGTCGAGCAGTACTTC.

This chain links TRBV11-2 with TRBJ1-2; the D gene is possibly TRBD1 (5 bases). V shed 1 base and J shed 7 bases, with 13 bases lying between them. This CDR3 is built from 14 residues. Germline V lookup: CDR1 SGHAT, CDR2 FQNNGV. CDR3 sequence (DNA): TGTGCCAGCAGCTTAGTAGAAATAAGGGGTGGCTACACCTTC. Residues: CASSLVEIRGGYTF.

J is TRBJ2-1 and V is TRBV29-1; D is unresolved. The CDR3 totals 12 residues. The V gene lost 4 bases and the J gene lost 6 bases, with 10 bases spanning the gap. Germline loops: CDR1 SQVTM, CDR2 ANQGSEA. The CDR3: CSVGNWVNEQFF. The CDR3 nucleotides are TGCAGCGTTGGTAATTGGGTCAATGAGCAGTTCTTC.

The V and J genes are TRBV5-1 and TRBJ2-1; either TRBD1 or TRBD2 may supply D (5 bases each). The V gene lost 4 bases and the J gene lost 8 bases, with 13 bases spanning the gap. Germline assignment: CDR1 SGHRS and CDR2 YFSETQ. This CDR3 has 13 residues. The CDR3 DNA reads as TGCGCCAGCAGCCGCGTACGGGGCCATGAGCAGTTCTTC. Translating gives CASSRVRGHEQFF. The full variable domain, rest sourced from reference TRBV5-1 and TRBJ2-1, is KAGVTQTPRYLIKTRGQQVTLSCSPISGHRSVSWYQQTPGQGLQFLFEYFSETQRNKGNFPGRFSGRQFSNSRSEMNVSTLELGDSALYLCASSRVRGHEQFFGPGTRLTVL.

This chain links TRBV4-1 with TRBJ2-3; D is unclear. This CDR3 is 17 amino acids long. From germline, CDR1 is MGHRA and CDR2 YSYEKL. V was shortened by 4 bases and J by 1 base, with 18 bases between the two germline ends. CDR3 nucleotides: TGCGCCAGCAGCCCAACATGGCCAGCTCACCGCACAGATACGCAGTATTTT. Translating it yields CASSPTWPAHRTDTQYF.

The rearrangement links TRBV6-6 to TRBJ2-7; D is tentatively TRBD1 or TRBD2 (6 bases each). This CDR3 is built from 15 residues. CDR1 is MNHNY, CDR2 SVGAGI, per germline (reference sequence). V dropped 1 base and J dropped 5 bases, with 15 bases sitting between them. CDR3 sequence reads: CASSYYRTGRHEQYF. CDR3 nucleotide sequence: TGTGCCAGCAGTTACTATCGCACAGGGAGGCACGAGCAGTACTTC.

The sample holds one count of this clone. The chain has TRBV30 and TRBJ2-7; possibly TRBD2 for D (5 bases). Germline V gene lookup returns CDR1 GTSNPN and CDR2 SVGIG (reference sequence). This CDR3 spans 13 amino acids. V was cut by 2 bases and J by 11 bases, with 19 bases left in between. The CDR3 DNA sequence: TGTGCCTGGAGTCCCGGGAATCGGGGATGGGAGTACTTC. Amino acid sequence: CAWSPGNRGWEYF. Variable domain in full (rest from reference TRBV30 and TRBJ2-7): SQTIHQWPATLVQPVGSPLSLECTVEGTSNPNLYWYRQAAGRGLQLLFYSVGIGQISSEVPQNLSASRPQDRQFILSSKKLLLSDSGFYLCAWSPGNRGWEYFGPGTRLTVT.

This chain links TRBV4-1 with TRBJ2-3, with 13 bases aligning to TRBD2. This CDR3 comprises 19 residues. The V segment lost 0 bases and the J segment 3 bases; nucleotides outside the gene matches: 9. The germline gives CDR1 MGHRA, CDR2 YSYEKL. The CDR3 DNA reads as TGCGCCAGCAGCCAAGACCCCCACGCGGGACTAGCGGGGACAGATACGCAGTATTTT. Amino acid sequence: CASSQDPHAGLAGTDTQYF.